A single sample is the source of the 14 T cell receptor beta chains below, sequenced in a study of blood T cell repertoires in COVID-19. This table comes from immunoSEQ multiplex PCR, and its TCRdb copy is limited to in-frame clones, with some not included. This table has about 100,000 clones, 80% to 90% appearing once. The specimen sequenced was peripheral blood. The receptors derive from a man in his forties with active or convalescent COVID-19.

This chain connects TRBV28 to TRBJ1-1; D is unclear. Germline CDR1 MDHEN, CDR2 SYDVKM. The CDR3 is 13 amino acids. With 5 bases removed from V and 0 bases from J, the gap between germline ends came to 7 bases. The chain's CDR3 is CASSLLMNTEAFF. The DNA of the CDR3 is TGTGCCAGCAGTCTCCTAATGAACACTGAAGCTTTCTTT. Supplemented by reference TRBV28 and TRBJ1-1, the full variable domain reads DVKVTQSSRYLVKRTGEKVFLECVQDMDHENMFWYRQDPGLGLRLIYFSYDVKMKEKGDIPEGYSVSREKKERFSLILESASTNQTSMYLCASSLLMNTEAFFGQGTRLTVV.

In DNA form, the CDR3 reads TGTGCCAGCAGTTCCTTGGCCCAGGGTAGGGAGACCCAGTACTTC. This encodes CASSSLAQGRETQYF. The chain links TRBV6-5 to TRBJ2-5; possible D gene TRBD1, 5 bases. Per germline, CDR1 MNHEY and CDR2 SVGAGI. The CDR3 extends over 15 amino acids. Trimming took 4 bases from V and 5 from J, leaving 17 bases between them.

The chain has TRBV24-1 and TRBJ1-4; D perhaps matches TRBD1 (5 bases). With 1 base removed from V and 11 bases from J, the gap between germline ends came to 10 bases. The length of the CDR3 is 13 residues. Germline CDR1 reads KGHDR; CDR2 reads SFDVKD. In DNA form, the CDR3 reads TGTGCCACCAGTGATTTCCCCGGGGGTAAACTGTTTTTT. Translated: CATSDFPGGKLFF.

The chain links TRBV4-1 to TRBJ1-3; D is perhaps TRBD1 (6 bases). This CDR3 comprises 15 residues. V gave up 3 bases and J gave up 4 bases, with 13 bases separating them. Germline CDR1 and CDR2: MGHRA and YSYEKL. CDR3 sequence: CASSQSGQRGNTIYF. The CDR3 DNA is TGCGCCAGCAGCCAGTCAGGACAGCGGGGAAACACCATATATTTT.

This clone was detected once. The chain is built from TRBV14 and TRBJ1-2; D is perhaps TRBD1 (5 bases). Germline values: CDR1 SGHDN, CDR2 FVKESK. The CDR3 covers 14 residues. V dropped 7 bases and J dropped 2 bases, with 14 bases sitting between them. The CDR3 loop reads CASTHGGLNYGYTF. In DNA, the CDR3 is TGTGCCAGCACCCACGGGGGATTGAACTATGGCTACACCTTC.

The chain is built from TRBV18 and TRBJ1-2; D is unclear. V was cut by 3 bases and J by 1 base, with 15 bases left in between. The CDR3 is 16 amino acids. Per germline, CDR1 KGHSH and CDR2 LQKENI. The CDR3 here is CASSPTAEPLNYGYTF. In DNA, the CDR3 is TGTGCCAGCTCACCCACAGCCGAACCTCTTAACTATGGCTACACCTTC.

The CDR3 loop is CASSTSGSGLETQYF. In nucleotides, the CDR3 is TGTGCCAGCAGCACTAGCGGGAGCGGTTTGGAGACCCAGTACTTC. The chain links TRBV9 to TRBJ2-5; TRBD2 agrees at 11 bases. Germline CDR1 SGDLS, CDR2 YYNGEE. Germline trimming cut 4 bases from V and 5 bases from J; bases unmatched to any gene: 7. The CDR3 covers 15 residues.

This chain links TRBV9 with TRBJ1-6, with a possible D match to TRBD1 (6 bases). Trimming took off 3 bases at V and 3 bases at J, with 10 bases between the two ends. CDR3 length: 15 residues. CDR1 and CDR2 from the germline V gene are SGDLS and YYNGEE. In nucleotides, the CDR3 is TGTGCCAGCAGCGCCCGGGACAACTATAATTCACCCCTCCACTTT. It yields the protein CASSARDNYNSPLHF.

The chain employs TRBV18 and TRBJ1-5, with 9 bases matching TRBD1. This CDR3 region has 15 residues. Germline values: CDR1 KGHSH, CDR2 LQKENI. Trimming took 3 bases from V and 6 from J; bases not matched to a gene: 6. The CDR3 spells CASSPGTGSVQPQHF. For the CDR3, the DNA is TGTGCCAGCTCACCTGGGACAGGGTCCGTTCAGCCCCAGCATTTT.

V usage is TRBV5-1 and J usage is TRBJ1-1; 8 bases are shared with TRBD1. The CDR3 is 14 residues long. Germline-derived CDR1 and CDR2 are SGHRS and YFSETQ. The V segment lost 1 base and the J segment 5 bases; nucleotides outside the gene matches: 4. The DNA of the CDR3 is TGCGCCAGCAGCTTGAACAGGGGGGGAACTGAAGCTTTCTTT. Protein sequence: CASSLNRGGTEAFF.

The chain links TRBV19 to TRBJ2-2; a weak D match, TRBD2 (6 bases). Germline V gene lookup returns CDR1 LNHDA and CDR2 SQIVND (reference sequence). The CDR3 consists of 16 residues. V lost 4 bases to trimming and J lost 13 bases, with 25 bases between them. The CDR3: CASSTPGTPGSAVLFF. CDR3 nucleotide sequence: TGTGCCAGTAGTACTCCCGGGACTCCGGGATCGGCGGTGCTGTTTTTT.

This chain uses TRBV9 with TRBJ2-5; 10 bases are a match to TRBD1. CDR1 is SGDLS and CDR2 is YYNGEE in the germline V gene. V shed 2 bases and J 5 bases; nucleotides not matched to a gene: 6. This CDR3 has 15 residues. CDR3 sequence reads: CASSVDRGVGETQYF. The CDR3 DNA reads TGTGCCAGCAGCGTGGACAGGGGGGTTGGGGAGACCCAGTACTTC. Full variable domain (remainder filled in from reference TRBV9 and TRBJ2-5): DSGVTQTPKHLITATGQRVTLRCSPRSGDLSVYWYQQSLDQGLQFLIQYYNGEERAKGNILERFSAQQFPDLHSELNLSSLELGDSALYFCASSVDRGVGETQYFGPGTRLLVL.

CDR3 sequence: CASSQDVYYEQYF. The CDR3 DNA reads TGTGCCAGCAGCCAAGACGTCTACTACGAGCAGTACTTC. This sequence joins TRBV4-2 and TRBJ2-7; D gene uncertain. The CDR3 loop spans 13 amino acids. V was pared by 0 bases and J by 3 bases, with 6 bases between. The germline V gene encodes CDR1 LGHNA and CDR2 YNFKEQ.

The sample holds one count of this clone. The gene calls are TRBV2 and TRBJ1-5; D is unresolved. Trimming pared 0 bases from V and 7 bases from J, leaving 4 bases between. Germline V gene lookup returns CDR1 SNHLY and CDR2 FYNNEI. CDR3 size: 12 residues. The CDR3 nucleotides read TGTGCCAGCAGTGAAGCTATACAGCCCCAGCATTTT. This sequence encodes CASSEAIQPQHF.